This T cell receptor beta chain was identified during a study of blood T cells in healthy people across ages. As for this clonotype: The antigen is not known.

Study-wide points: Nothing was known about donor CMV status, and this possibly confounded expanded clonotype changes.

V was trimmed by 3 bases and J by 7 bases, leaving 25 bases between them. This CDR3 is 17 amino acids long. Together with a sample-barcoded 5' primer, a J-beta primer mix was included in a second PCR lasting about 7 to 12 cycles. Template switching added a 12-random-nucleotide identifier to every cDNA molecule. Each CDR3 protein gets one entry after TCRdb re-called the 5' RACE reads with MiXCR. The data show 1.2 million to 1.5 million distinct CDR3 sequences, 40% to 50% seen once. Every donor gave roughly 9.2 milliliters of peripheral blood. Each sample had at least 6.5 million PBMCs isolated. This sequence joins TRBV12-3 or TRBV12-4 and TRBJ2-7, with TRBD1 as a possible D gene (6 bases). The specimen was blood. This sequence originates from a woman under 30 in good health. The CDR3 DNA reads as TGTGCCAGCAGTTTTGCTCGTTCAGGGGCCGGCTGGAATGAGCAGTACTTC. Encoded protein: CASSFARSGAGWNEQYF.